This T cell receptor beta chain was observed in a study of blood T cell repertoires in COVID-19. Study context: From T cells, B-cell-depleted T cells, or PBMCs came the material, which was cDNA or gDNA.

This CDR3 region has 16 residues. In germline, CDR1 is SGHNT, CDR2 YYREEE (reference sequence). The junction had 6 bases not matched to a gene; V was cut back by 0 bases and J by 6 bases. In the authors' methods: Reference gene primer amplification yielded estimated nucleated cell counts. The data were produced by immunoSEQ multiplex PCR, yet TCRdb's version contains in-frame clones alone and is incomplete. That table supplies the V and J calls and clone size; D and trimming were determined from the DNA. In the table there are about 480,000 clones, 70% to 90% of which are singletons. The sequence was collected from a woman aged 50 to 65 with COVID-19, enrolled during active disease. The chain uses TRBV5-4 and TRBJ1-6; 7 bases match TRBD1. The source material was peripheral blood. The CDR3 region has the DNA TGTGCCAGCAGCTTGGCCAGACAGGGAGGTAATTCACCCCTCCACTTT. It encodes CASSLARQGGNSPLHF.